The next 23 T cell receptor beta chains were all read from a single sample in a study of cytomegalovirus exposure and HLA in healthy donors. The PCR had 60 Vbeta and 13 Jbeta primers. The table came from immunoSEQ multiplex PCR; TCRdb's copy has only in-frame clones and leaves some out. The sample data list approximately 190,000 clones. Sequencing used PBMCs. The receptors were gathered from a man aged 25 to 40 in good health and CMV-seronegative.

V is TRBV5-5 and J is TRBJ2-2, with 8 nucleotides matching TRBD1. The CDR3 has 18 amino acids. In germline, CDR1 is SGHKS, CDR2 YYEKEE (reference sequence). V dropped 4 bases and J dropped 4; count of bases not matched to a gene: 15. The CDR3 loop is CASSRDPDRGDFTGELFF. The CDR3 DNA is TGTGCCAGCAGCAGGGATCCTGACAGGGGAGATTTCACCGGGGAGCTGTTTTTT.

The chain combines TRBV14 with TRBJ2-5, with D perhaps TRBD1 (6 bases). The CDR3 has 14 residues. Germline assignment: CDR1 SGHDN and CDR2 FVKESK. Deletions cut 4 bases from V and 5 bases from J, with 14 bases between. As DNA, the CDR3 is TGTGCCAGCAGCCCCCAGGGGAAAATTGAGACCCAGTACTTC. Translation gives CASSPQGKIETQYF.

The J gene is TRBJ2-2, the V gene TRBV6-6; 7 bases agree with TRBD1. The CDR3 is 15 residues long. V trimming: 0 bases; J trimming: 6 bases; junction bases outside the gene matches: 4. CDR1 is MNHNY, CDR2 SVGAGI, per germline (reference sequence). In DNA, the CDR3 is TGTGCCAGCAGTTACTCGGGAACAGGGGCCGGGGAGCTGTTTTTT. Translated: CASSYSGTGAGELFF.

The V and J genes are TRBV7-3 and TRBJ2-3, with 9 bases lining up with TRBD2. CDR1 and CDR2 from the germline V gene are SGHTA and FQGTGA. V was pared by 2 bases and J by 4 bases, with 13 bases of the junction left unmatched. This CDR3 spans 18 amino acids. The DNA for the CDR3 is TGTGCCAGCAGCTTATTTCGGGGCGGGAGGGACTCGGCAGATACGCAGTATTTT. Translating gives CASSLFRGGRDSADTQYF.

In DNA form, the CDR3 reads TGTGCCAGCAGTTGGACAGGGGGAACTGAAGCTTTCTTT. Amino acids: CASSWTGGTEAFF. V is TRBV6-1 and J is TRBJ1-1; TRBD1 matches at 10 bases. CDR1 is MNHNS and CDR2 is SASEGT in the germline V gene. With V trimmed by 5 bases and J by 5 bases, 2 bases remained unmatched. The CDR3 has 13 amino acids.

V gene TRBV30 combines with J gene TRBJ2-1; 7 nucleotides match TRBD2. The CDR3 covers 15 residues. J was trimmed by 0 bases and V by 7 bases; bases with no gene match: 9. The germline V gene encodes CDR1 GTSNPN and CDR2 SVGIG (reference sequence). This CDR3 reads CASNRLAHSYNEQFF. The CDR3 DNA is TGTGCCTCGAATAGACTAGCCCACTCCTACAATGAGCAGTTCTTC.

The chain couples TRBV6-6 to TRBJ1-5, with no clear D. With 1 base removed from V and 3 bases from J, the gap between germline ends came to 7 bases. CDR1 is MNHNY, CDR2 SVGAGI, per germline (reference sequence). The CDR3 consists of 14 residues. The CDR3 bases are TGTGCCAGCAGTTACTTGGAGAACAATCAGCCCCAGCATTTT. Protein sequence: CASSYLENNQPQHF.

V gene TRBV5-6 combines with J gene TRBJ2-1; 8 bases align to TRBD2. The V and J ends lost 4 bases and 7 bases, in that order; junction bases with no gene match: 10. The V gene's germline CDR1 is SGHDT and CDR2 YYEEEE. The CDR3 consists of 15 residues. CDR3 region: CASSGTGRGGNEQFF. In DNA, the CDR3 is TGTGCCAGCAGCGGGACCGGACGGGGGGGGAATGAGCAGTTCTTC.

The chain is built from TRBV23-1 and TRBJ2-7, with 8 nucleotides matching TRBD1. TRBV23-1 is filed as an ORF, its function uncertain. The V and J ends lost 2 bases and 3 bases, in that order; junction bases with no gene match: 15. The CDR3 runs 18 residues. CDR3 sequence (DNA): TGCGCCAGCAGTCAAGGGGCCAGGGGGCTCCGTCTAATCTACGAGCAGTACTTC. This encodes CASSQGARGLRLIYEQYF.

The chain is built from TRBV15 and TRBJ2-3; D unresolved. Germline CDR1 is LNHNV and CDR2 is YYDKDF (reference sequence). The CDR3 spans 15 residues. Trimming pared 5 bases from V and 0 bases from J, leaving 12 bases between. This CDR3 is CATSPSGTSTDTQYF. The DNA of the CDR3 is TGTGCCACCAGCCCCTCCGGTACTAGCACAGATACGCAGTATTTT.

The chain joins TRBV5-1 to TRBJ1-6, with 7 positions matching TRBD1. The J segment lost 7 bases and the V segment lost 0 bases, leaving 4 bases of the junction unmatched. Germline lookup yields CDR1 SGHRS and CDR2 YFSETQ. This CDR3 contains 15 residues. The CDR3 DNA is TGCGCCAGCAGCTTGGCCGGGACAGAAAATTCACCCCTCCACTTT. Protein product: CASSLAGTENSPLHF.

The chain joins TRBV7-2 to TRBJ2-7, with 8 bases that match TRBD1. V lost 3 bases to trimming and J lost 8 bases; unmatched junction nucleotides: 9. Germline loops: CDR1 SGHTA, CDR2 FQGNSA. CDR3 length: 14 amino acids. The CDR3 spells CASSLEGQVPKQYF. The CDR3 DNA is TGTGCCAGCAGCTTGGAGGGACAGGTCCCCAAGCAGTACTTC.

About this clone: Other DNA sequences in this specimen translate into the identical CDR3. The chain has TRBV28 and TRBJ2-5; 10 nucleotides match TRBD2. The CDR3 is 14 residues long. With 6 bases clipped from V and 5 bases from J, the junction kept 6 bases outside the gene matches. In germline, CDR1 is MDHEN, CDR2 SYDVKM. The CDR3 protein is CASSLAGGGETQYF. CDR3 sequence (DNA): TGTGCCAGCAGCTTAGCGGGAGGAGGGGAGACCCAGTACTTC.

The CDR3 spells CASTSGGLPYGYTF. CDR3 nucleotides: TGTGCCAGCACCTCAGGCGGGCTGCCTTATGGCTACACCTTC. The gene calls are TRBV28 and TRBJ1-2; D is unclear. This CDR3 comprises 14 residues. Germline V lookup: CDR1 MDHEN, CDR2 SYDVKM. Between the trimmed V and J ends, which lost 7 bases and 5 bases, there was a span of 17 bases.

J is TRBJ2-7 and V is TRBV7-9, with 8 bases fitting TRBD1. Germline CDR1 is SEHNR and CDR2 is FQNEAQ (reference sequence). J gave up 4 bases and V 5 bases, and 10 bases lay outside the gene matches. The CDR3 is 15 residues long. CDR3 nucleotide sequence: TGTGCCAGCAGCAGAGAAGGACAGGGACCTTACGAGCAGTACTTC. It is translated as CASSREGQGPYEQYF.

The chain has TRBV28 and TRBJ1-1; 9 bases map to TRBD1. CDR3 size: 16 residues. The V gene end was trimmed by 1 base and the J gene end by 5 bases; junction bases not matched to a gene: 8. Germline CDR1 MDHEN, CDR2 SYDVKM. In DNA, the CDR3 is TGTGCCAGCAGTTTATTCCCGACAGGGGGAGGAACTGAAGCTTTCTTT. It translates to CASSLFPTGGGTEAFF.

V is TRBV7-9 and J is TRBJ1-3; D unresolved. The germline V and J ends were trimmed by 2 bases and 1 base, with 3 bases remaining between them. The CDR3 spans 13 residues. Germline CDR1 and CDR2: SEHNR and FQNEAQ (reference sequence). The CDR3 spells CASSLTSGNTIYF. CDR3 bases: TGTGCCAGCAGCTTAACTTCTGGAAACACCATATATTTT.

The V call is TRBV7-2, the J call TRBJ1-1; D is undetermined. The V end lost 0 bases, the J end lost 4 bases, and 12 bases lay between the germline ends. Germline CDR1 reads SGHTA; CDR2 reads FQGNSA. This CDR3 is built from 15 residues. The CDR3: CASSLALLAGTEAFF. CDR3 DNA sequence: TGTGCCAGCAGCTTAGCGCTGTTGGCGGGCACTGAAGCTTTCTTT.

The chain employs TRBV21-1 and TRBJ1-5; the table calls TRBD1, which could not be checked here. TRBV21-1 is designated a pseudogene. The CDR3 totals 16 residues. CDR3 protein: CGPGWQGFLGRQPQHF. The CDR3 coding sequence is TGCGGGCCTGGGTGGCAGGGTTTTTTAGGCAGACAGCCCCAGCATTTT.

The chain carries TRBV6-5 and TRBJ1-4; 10 bases align to TRBD1. The CDR3 contains 15 residues. V trimming: 8 bases; J trimming: 5 bases; junction bases outside the gene matches: 8. Germline V gene sequence: CDR1 MNHEY, CDR2 SVGAGI. The CDR3 DNA is TGTGCCAGCGCGGCCCCGGGACAGGGGAATGAAAAACTGTTTTTT. The encoded protein is CASAAPGQGNEKLFF.

The rearrangement joins TRBV6-5 to TRBJ2-7; 10 bases match TRBD1. The germline V gene has CDR1 MNHEY and CDR2 SVGAGI. Losses at the gene ends were 10 bases for V and 4 bases for J; bases not matched to a gene: 4. The CDR3 consists of 12 residues. The CDR3 spells CATWTGGYEQYF. The CDR3 region has the DNA TGTGCCACCTGGACAGGGGGATACGAGCAGTACTTC.

This chain uses TRBV29-1 with TRBJ1-1; possibly TRBD1 for D (5 bases). This CDR3 has 15 amino acids. CDR1 is SQVTM and CDR2 is ANQGSEA in the germline V gene. Trimming removed 7 bases from V and 0 bases from J, with 18 bases in between. CDR3 region: CSAYLGGLMNTEAFF. CDR3 sequence (DNA): TGCAGCGCTTACCTGGGGGGACTTATGAACACTGAAGCTTTCTTT.

The chain recombines TRBV13 with TRBJ2-7; 9 bases match TRBD1. Germline-derived CDR1 and CDR2 are PRHDT and FYEKMQ (reference sequence). The CDR3 extends over 15 amino acids. The trim removed 3 bases at V and 7 bases at J, leaving 10 bases unmatched. The CDR3 DNA sequence: TGTGCCAGCAGCTTGGGAGACAGGGGGAGTTTGGAGCAGTACTTC. This codes for CASSLGDRGSLEQYF.